Shown below are 9 T cell receptor beta chains from a single sample sequenced in a study of PD-L1 blockade in urothelial cancer. The table came from immunoSEQ multiplex PCR; TCRdb's copy has only in-frame clones and leaves some out. Here the sample spans some 84,000 clones, over 80% being singletons. Specimen: PBMCs, collected around atezolizumab (anti-PD-L1) treatment. The receptors shown here come from a man aged 70 or older with urothelial cancer.

This clone was observed once. This chain uses TRBV5-1 with TRBJ2-3; possible D gene TRBD2, 5 bases. Trimming cost V 5 bases and J 7 bases, with 11 bases left between them. Germline-derived CDR1 and CDR2 are SGHRS and YFSETQ. There are 12 residues in the CDR3. CDR3 loop: CASRGGEYTQYF. CDR3 DNA: TGCGCCAGCAGAGGTGGGGAGTATACGCAGTATTTT.

Note on this clone: A read error may account for a junction end that differs from germline. The chain links TRBV5-1 to TRBJ2-3, with 8 nucleotides matching TRBD1. Per germline, CDR1 SGHRS and CDR2 YFSETQ. CDR3 size: 13 residues. CDR3 protein: CTSSPQGVDTQYF. The CDR3 nucleotides read TGCACCAGCAGCCCACAGGGGGTAGATACGCAGTATTTT.

A note on this clone: Other nucleotide sequences in the sample specify the same CDR3. The chain combines TRBV7-2 with TRBJ2-7; possible D gene TRBD2, 6 bases. CDR3 length: 14 amino acids. Germline V gives CDR1 SGHTA, CDR2 FQGNSA. V was clipped by 1 base and J by 2 bases, with 9 bases between them. Here the CDR3 reads CASSLVPGAYEQYF. Here the CDR3 DNA reads TGTGCCAGCAGCTTAGTCCCGGGAGCCTACGAGCAGTACTTC.

This clone showed up just once. The chain links TRBV6-5 to TRBJ1-5, with 7 positions matching TRBD1. Germline-derived CDR1 and CDR2 are MNHEY and SVGAGI. This CDR3 has 15 amino acids. The junction had 6 bases not matched to a gene; V was cut back by 6 bases and J by 1 base. The CDR3 spells CASSTDRESNQPQHF. CDR3 DNA: TGTGCCAGCAGCACCGACAGGGAAAGCAATCAGCCCCAGCATTTT.

V and J are TRBV21-1 and TRBJ2-7; the DNA was not used to check the table's D call, TRBD2. TRBV21-1 is termed a pseudogene. There are 15 residues in the CDR3. CDR3 DNA: TGTGCCAGCAGCAAACGGTGTGCGAACTCCTACGAGCAGTACTTC. Its protein product is CASSKRCANSYEQYF.

The gene calls are TRBV16 and TRBJ2-3; 10 positions agree with TRBD1. Germline-derived CDR1 and CDR2 are KGHSY and FQNENV. V lost 0 bases, J lost 1 base, and 10 bases stayed unmatched. The CDR3 consists of 19 residues. The chain's CDR3 is CASSQSEGQGIIGTDTQYF. In DNA, the CDR3 is TGTGCCAGCAGCCAATCGGAGGGACAGGGGATTATCGGCACAGATACGCAGTATTTT. Filled out from reference TRBV16 and TRBJ2-3, the complete variable domain reads GEEVAQTPKHLVRGEGQKAKLYCAPIKGHSYVFWYQQVLKNEFKFLISFQNENVFDETGMPKERFSAKCLPNSPCSLEIQATKLEDSAVYFCASSQSEGQGIIGTDTQYFGPGTRLTVL.

The chain employs TRBV18 and TRBJ2-3; D unclear. Germline assignment: CDR1 KGHSH and CDR2 LQKENI. Trimming pared 3 bases from V and 0 bases from J, leaving 4 bases between. The CDR3 is 13 residues long. The chain's CDR3 is CASSPTSTDTQYF. The CDR3 DNA sequence: TGTGCCAGCTCACCCACTAGCACAGATACGCAGTATTTT.

The chain joins TRBV5-6 to TRBJ2-5, with TRBD1 matching 8 bases. CDR1 SGHDT and CDR2 YYEEEE come from the germline V gene. This CDR3 spans 14 amino acids. The V segment lost 2 bases and the J segment 2 bases; nucleotides outside the gene matches: 2. The CDR3 DNA sequence: TGTGCCAGCAGCTTCGGACAGGGACAAGAGACCCAGTACTTC. Residues: CASSFGQGQETQYF.

J is TRBJ2-5 and V is TRBV5-1; 7 bases align to TRBD1. Germline-derived CDR1 and CDR2 are SGHRS and YFSETQ. The CDR3 consists of 16 residues. V lost 2 bases and J lost 5; bases outside the gene matches: 12. CDR3 protein: CASSFTPGQQRETQYF. The CDR3 region has the DNA TGCGCCAGCAGCTTCACCCCGGGACAGCAACGGGAGACCCAGTACTTC. Complete variable domain (other parts from reference TRBV5-1 and TRBJ2-5): KAGVTQTPRYLIKTRGQQVTLSCSPISGHRSVSWYQQTPGQGLQFLFEYFSETQRNKGNFPGRFSGRQFSNSRSEMNVSTLELGDSALYLCASSFTPGQQRETQYFGPGTRLLVL.